A selection of T cell receptor beta chains follows, all from one sample in a study of blood T cells in healthy people across ages. TCRdb re-called the 5' RACE reads through MiXCR, storing one row per CDR3 protein. Found here are more than 650,000 distinct CDR3 sequences, 22% of them singletons; the top ten hold 20% to 25%. Sequencing used blood. These receptors originate from a man between 65 and 85 years old in good health. The CDR3 runs from the conserved cysteine through the conserved F or W. The order of the fields is D gene, V gene, clone size, J gene, CDR3 DNA, CDR3 protein. The D gene is left open where the match is weak. Some rows mark clone size as missing; the rest say once, few, many or name a class of expanded clone.

d_call: -; v_call: TRBV10-3; clone_size: few; j_call: TRBJ1-1; cdr3_nt: TGTGCCATCCAGTCAGACGTGAACACTGAAGCTTTCTTT; cdr3_aa: CAIQSDVNTEAFF
d_call: TRBD2; v_call: TRBV12-5; clone_size: -; j_call: TRBJ2-3; cdr3_nt: TGTGCTAGTGGCCTGAATAGCGGGTCAGATACGCAGTATTTT; cdr3_aa: CASGLNSGSDTQYF
d_call: -; v_call: TRBV7-2; clone_size: few; j_call: TRBJ2-3; cdr3_nt: TGTGCCAGCAGCCCCCACGGGGACGGAAGCACAGATACGCAGTATTTT; cdr3_aa: CASSPHGDGSTDTQYF
d_call: TRBD2; v_call: TRBV12-3/TRBV12-4; clone_size: few; j_call: TRBJ2-3; cdr3_nt: TGTGCCAGCAGACCCAGCACGGGAGGCTCGACAGATACGCAGTATTTT; cdr3_aa: CASRPSTGGSTDTQYF
d_call: TRBD2; v_call: TRBV29-1; clone_size: few; j_call: TRBJ2-2; cdr3_nt: TGCAGCGTTGAAGGACTAGCGGGGTATGGCGGGGAGCTGTTTTTT; cdr3_aa: CSVEGLAGYGGELFF
d_call: -; v_call: TRBV5-1; clone_size: -; j_call: TRBJ2-5; cdr3_nt: TGCGCCAGCTCCCTGGCCGTGTACCAAGAGACCCAGTACTTC; cdr3_aa: CASSLAVYQETQYF
d_call: -; v_call: TRBV20-1; clone_size: -; j_call: TRBJ1-1; cdr3_nt: TGCAGTGCGTCGCTCGACACTGAAGCTTTCTTT; cdr3_aa: CSASLDTEAFF
d_call: -; v_call: TRBV29-1; clone_size: few; j_call: TRBJ2-7; cdr3_nt: TGCAGCGTTGAGGGACATTCCTACGAGCAGTACTTC; cdr3_aa: CSVEGHSYEQYF
d_call: -; v_call: TRBV6-2/TRBV6-3; clone_size: -; j_call: TRBJ2-5; cdr3_nt: TGTGCCAGCAGTTACTCGAGGGGGTACTTGGAGACCCAGTACTTC; cdr3_aa: CASSYSRGYLETQYF
d_call: TRBD1; v_call: TRBV6-6; clone_size: -; j_call: TRBJ1-2; cdr3_nt: TGTGCCAGCAGGCAGGACAGGGAAGTCTTCTATGGCTACACCTTC; cdr3_aa: CASRQDREVFYGYTF
d_call: TRBD1; v_call: TRBV12-3/TRBV12-4; clone_size: -; j_call: TRBJ1-5; cdr3_nt: TGTGCCAGCAGACCGGACAGGGGAGATCAGCCCCAGCATTTT; cdr3_aa: CASRPDRGDQPQHF
d_call: -; v_call: TRBV10-3; clone_size: -; j_call: TRBJ1-5; cdr3_nt: TGTGCCATCAGTGAGTCGTCAGTCACGGGGCAGCCCCAGCATTTT; cdr3_aa: CAISESSVTGQPQHF
d_call: TRBD1; v_call: TRBV5-5; clone_size: few; j_call: TRBJ1-2; cdr3_nt: TGTGCCAGCAGCACGGACAGGGGGCGCGGCGACTATGGCTACACCTTC; cdr3_aa: CASSTDRGRGDYGYTF
d_call: -; v_call: TRBV20-1; clone_size: -; j_call: TRBJ2-3; cdr3_nt: TGCACAGTCGGGTCCACAGATACGCAGTATTTT; cdr3_aa: CTVGSTDTQYF
d_call: -; v_call: TRBV5-1; clone_size: few; j_call: TRBJ2-1; cdr3_nt: TGCGCCAGCAGCTTTCGAGTGGGAGCAGACAATGAGCAGTTCTTC; cdr3_aa: CASSFRVGADNEQFF
d_call: TRBD2; v_call: TRBV19; clone_size: few; j_call: TRBJ2-1; cdr3_nt: TGTGCCAGTACAACCGGGACTAGCTCCTACAATGAGCAGCTCTTC; cdr3_aa: CASTTGTSSYNEQLF
d_call: -; v_call: TRBV2; clone_size: few; j_call: TRBJ2-5; cdr3_nt: TGTGCCAGCAGCGCCCGGAACAAGTACCAAGAGACCCAGTACTTC; cdr3_aa: CASSARNKYQETQYF
d_call: -; v_call: TRBV6-6; clone_size: few; j_call: TRBJ1-1; cdr3_nt: TGTGCCAGCTTCGGGGTTTATTTTACGAACACTGAAGCTTTCTTT; cdr3_aa: CASFGVYFTNTEAFF
d_call: -; v_call: TRBV5-1; clone_size: few; j_call: TRBJ1-1; cdr3_nt: TGCGCCAGCAGCTTGTCCTCGCAGGGAACTGAAGCTTTCTTT; cdr3_aa: CASSLSSQGTEAFF
d_call: -; v_call: TRBV3-1; clone_size: few; j_call: TRBJ2-3; cdr3_nt: TGTGCCAGCAGCCAAGTTAGAAGGGATACGCAGTATTTT; cdr3_aa: CASSQVRRDTQYF
d_call: TRBD2; v_call: TRBV20-1; clone_size: few; j_call: TRBJ2-3; cdr3_nt: TGCAGTGCTAGAGATCGGACGGGGGGGTACACAGATACGCAGTATTTT; cdr3_aa: CSARDRTGGYTDTQYF
d_call: TRBD1; v_call: TRBV2; clone_size: -; j_call: TRBJ1-1; cdr3_nt: TGTGCCAGCAGTGAGCGGACAGGGCCGAACACTGAAGCTTTCTTT; cdr3_aa: CASSERTGPNTEAFF
d_call: TRBD2; v_call: TRBV7-3; clone_size: few; j_call: TRBJ2-5; cdr3_nt: TGTGCCAGCAGCTTACATGGACTAGCGGGAGAGACCCAGTACTTC; cdr3_aa: CASSLHGLAGETQYF
d_call: -; v_call: TRBV6-6; clone_size: few; j_call: TRBJ1-1; cdr3_nt: TGTGCCAGCAGTTATGGGGGGAAGAACACTGAAGCTTTCTTT; cdr3_aa: CASSYGGKNTEAFF
d_call: TRBD2; v_call: TRBV24-1; clone_size: -; j_call: TRBJ2-1; cdr3_nt: TGTGCCACCAGTCGGGGGGGATACAATGAGCAGTTCTTC; cdr3_aa: CATSRGGYNEQFF
d_call: -; v_call: TRBV3-1; clone_size: -; j_call: TRBJ1-4; cdr3_nt: TGTGCCAGCAGCCAAGACACAGCTCCGAATGAAAAACTGTTTTTT; cdr3_aa: CASSQDTAPNEKLFF
d_call: -; v_call: TRBV28; clone_size: -; j_call: TRBJ2-7; cdr3_nt: TGTGCCAGCAATGGGGACTCCTACGAGCAGTACTTC; cdr3_aa: CASNGDSYEQYF
d_call: -; v_call: TRBV6-1; clone_size: few; j_call: TRBJ1-2; cdr3_nt: TGTGCCAGCAGTGAAGATGCCTTCGGTGGCTACACCTTC; cdr3_aa: CASSEDAFGGYTF
d_call: -; v_call: TRBV7-9; clone_size: -; j_call: TRBJ2-5; cdr3_nt: TGTGCCAGCAGCTTAGCTATGGGAACCTATCAAGAGACCCAGTACTTC; cdr3_aa: CASSLAMGTYQETQYF
d_call: -; v_call: TRBV11-2; clone_size: -; j_call: TRBJ2-7; cdr3_nt: TGTGCCAGCAGCTTATTCCCGGGCCACTACGAGCAGTACTTC; cdr3_aa: CASSLFPGHYEQYF
d_call: -; v_call: TRBV7-2; clone_size: few; j_call: TRBJ2-4; cdr3_nt: TGTGCCAGCAGCCGGTGGACAAGCCAGAACATTCAGTACTTC; cdr3_aa: CASSRWTSQNIQYF
d_call: -; v_call: TRBV14; clone_size: -; j_call: TRBJ1-6; cdr3_nt: TGTGCCAGCAACCAAGGCTTGGCGGGAACACCCCTCCACTTT; cdr3_aa: CASNQGLAGTPLHF
d_call: TRBD2; v_call: TRBV18; clone_size: -; j_call: TRBJ2-1; cdr3_nt: TGTGCCAGCTCACCTGCTAGCGGGATTGGCAATGAGCAGTTCTTC; cdr3_aa: CASSPASGIGNEQFF
d_call: TRBD2; v_call: TRBV7-2; clone_size: few; j_call: TRBJ2-5; cdr3_nt: TGTGCCAGCAGCTTAGGCCGGGGGGTTAACCAAGAGACCCAGTACTTC; cdr3_aa: CASSLGRGVNQETQYF
d_call: -; v_call: TRBV12-3/TRBV12-4; clone_size: -; j_call: TRBJ1-4; cdr3_nt: TGTGCCAGCAGTCCTCGGTCCCTCGGCGAAAAACTGTTTTTT; cdr3_aa: CASSPRSLGEKLFF
d_call: -; v_call: TRBV29-1; clone_size: few; j_call: TRBJ2-5; cdr3_nt: TGCAGCGTTGAGGTGACTATCAAGACCCAGTACTTC; cdr3_aa: CSVEVTIKTQYF
d_call: -; v_call: TRBV12-3/TRBV12-4; clone_size: few; j_call: TRBJ2-5; cdr3_nt: TGTGCCAGCAGTTTAGTAGCGCCGGAGGAGACCCAGTACTTC; cdr3_aa: CASSLVAPEETQYF
d_call: -; v_call: TRBV7-9; clone_size: once; j_call: TRBJ1-1; cdr3_nt: TGTGCCAGCATGCCCCCTGAAGCTTTCTTT; cdr3_aa: CASMPPEAFF
d_call: -; v_call: TRBV30; clone_size: -; j_call: TRBJ1-2; cdr3_nt: TGTGCCTGGACCCTAGTAAGCGGTGGCTACACCTTC; cdr3_aa: CAWTLVSGGYTF
d_call: -; v_call: TRBV3-1; clone_size: -; j_call: TRBJ2-7; cdr3_nt: TGTGCCAGCAGCTCTCGGACCAGAACCGCCCACGAGCAGTACTTC; cdr3_aa: CASSSRTRTAHEQYF
d_call: -; v_call: TRBV29-1; clone_size: -; j_call: TRBJ2-3; cdr3_nt: TGCAGCGGATCACCAGGGACAGATACGCAGTATTTT; cdr3_aa: CSGSPGTDTQYF
d_call: -; v_call: TRBV12-3/TRBV12-4; clone_size: -; j_call: TRBJ1-6; cdr3_nt: TGTGCCAGCAGGCCTGGACAGTGGTCACCCCTCCACTTT; cdr3_aa: CASRPGQWSPLHF
d_call: -; v_call: TRBV29-1; clone_size: -; j_call: TRBJ1-5; cdr3_nt: TGCAGCGTTGGACTGGGCAATCAGCCCCAGCATTTT; cdr3_aa: CSVGLGNQPQHF
d_call: TRBD2; v_call: TRBV20-1; clone_size: -; j_call: TRBJ2-5; cdr3_nt: TGCAGTGCAACGCGGACTAGCGGAGAAGAGACCCAGTACTTC; cdr3_aa: CSATRTSGEETQYF
d_call: TRBD1; v_call: TRBV28; clone_size: -; j_call: TRBJ2-7; cdr3_nt: TGTGCCAGCAGAGACAGGGGCTCCTACGAGCAGTACTTC; cdr3_aa: CASRDRGSYEQYF
d_call: -; v_call: TRBV20-1; clone_size: once; j_call: TRBJ1-2; cdr3_nt: TGCAGTGCTAGGAACCCGAGGGGAAGTGGCTACACCTTC; cdr3_aa: CSARNPRGSGYTF
d_call: -; v_call: TRBV12-3/TRBV12-4; clone_size: few; j_call: TRBJ2-5; cdr3_nt: TGTGCCAGCAGTTTAAACTTGAGGGTTTGGACCCAGTACTTC; cdr3_aa: CASSLNLRVWTQYF